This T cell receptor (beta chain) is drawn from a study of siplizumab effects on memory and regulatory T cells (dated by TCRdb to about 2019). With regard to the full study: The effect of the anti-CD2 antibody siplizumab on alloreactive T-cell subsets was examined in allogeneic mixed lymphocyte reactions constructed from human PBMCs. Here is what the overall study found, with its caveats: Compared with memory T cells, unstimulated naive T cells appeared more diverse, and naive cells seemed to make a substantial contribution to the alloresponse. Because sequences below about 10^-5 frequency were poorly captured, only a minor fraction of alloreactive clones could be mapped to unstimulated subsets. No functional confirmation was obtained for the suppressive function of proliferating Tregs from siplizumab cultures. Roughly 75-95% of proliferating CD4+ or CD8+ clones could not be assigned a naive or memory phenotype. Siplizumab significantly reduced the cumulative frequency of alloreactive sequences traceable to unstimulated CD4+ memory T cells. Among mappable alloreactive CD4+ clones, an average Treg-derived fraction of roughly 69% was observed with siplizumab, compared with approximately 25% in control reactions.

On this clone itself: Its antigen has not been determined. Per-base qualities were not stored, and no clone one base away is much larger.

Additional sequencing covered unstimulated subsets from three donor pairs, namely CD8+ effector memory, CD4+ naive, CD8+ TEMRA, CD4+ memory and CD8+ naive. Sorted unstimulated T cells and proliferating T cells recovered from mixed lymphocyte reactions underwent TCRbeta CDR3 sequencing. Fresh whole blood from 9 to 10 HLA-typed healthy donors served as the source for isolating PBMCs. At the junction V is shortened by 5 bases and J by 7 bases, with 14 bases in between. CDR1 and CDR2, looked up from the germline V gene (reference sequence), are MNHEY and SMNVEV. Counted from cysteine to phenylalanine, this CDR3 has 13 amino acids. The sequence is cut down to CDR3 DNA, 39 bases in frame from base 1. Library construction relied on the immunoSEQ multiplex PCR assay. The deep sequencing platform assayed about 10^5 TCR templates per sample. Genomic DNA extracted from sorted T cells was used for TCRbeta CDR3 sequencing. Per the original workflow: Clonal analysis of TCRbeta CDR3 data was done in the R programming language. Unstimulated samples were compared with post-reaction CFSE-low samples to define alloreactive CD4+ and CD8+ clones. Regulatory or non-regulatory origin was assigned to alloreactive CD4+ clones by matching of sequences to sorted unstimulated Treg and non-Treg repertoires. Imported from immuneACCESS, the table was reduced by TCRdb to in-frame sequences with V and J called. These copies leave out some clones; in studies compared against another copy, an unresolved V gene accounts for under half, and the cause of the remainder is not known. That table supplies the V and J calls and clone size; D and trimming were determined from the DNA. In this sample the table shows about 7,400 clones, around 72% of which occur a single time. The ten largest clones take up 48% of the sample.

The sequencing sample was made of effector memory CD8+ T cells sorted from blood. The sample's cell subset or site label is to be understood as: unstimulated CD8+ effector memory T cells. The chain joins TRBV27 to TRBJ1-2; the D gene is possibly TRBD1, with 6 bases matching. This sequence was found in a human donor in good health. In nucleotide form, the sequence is TGTGCCAGCAGTCCGCAGCCAGGGGCTGGCTACACCTTC. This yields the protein CASSPQPGAGYTF.